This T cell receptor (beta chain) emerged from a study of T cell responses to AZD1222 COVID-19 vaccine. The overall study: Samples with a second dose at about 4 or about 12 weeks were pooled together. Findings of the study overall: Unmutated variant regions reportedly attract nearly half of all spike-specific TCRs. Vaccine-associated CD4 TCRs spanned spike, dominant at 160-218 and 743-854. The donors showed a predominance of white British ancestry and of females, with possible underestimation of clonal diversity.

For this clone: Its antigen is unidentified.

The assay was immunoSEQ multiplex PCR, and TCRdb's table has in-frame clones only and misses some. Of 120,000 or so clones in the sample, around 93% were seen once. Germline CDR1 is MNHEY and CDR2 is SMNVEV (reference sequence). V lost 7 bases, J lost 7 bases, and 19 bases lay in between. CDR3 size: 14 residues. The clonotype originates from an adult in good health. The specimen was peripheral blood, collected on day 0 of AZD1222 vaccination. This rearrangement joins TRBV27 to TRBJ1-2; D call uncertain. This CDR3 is CASTNSYGTFGYTF. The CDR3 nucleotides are TGTGCCAGCACCAATAGCTATGGAACCTTTGGCTACACCTTC.